The TCR beta chain under discussion was sequenced for a study of shared clonotypes between healthy human individuals. Study conclusions and caveats: Clonotype sharing across donors was expected to vary with sequencing depth.

CD45RO-negative, CCR7-positively selected cells formed the naive CD8 fraction, excluding terminally differentiated effector memory CD45RA+ cells. About this clone: Its antigen is as yet unknown.

V lost 1 base to trimming and J lost 4 bases, with 16 bases between them. This CDR3 spans 16 amino acids. CDR1 and CDR2 from the germline V gene are SGHAT and FQNNGV. Investigators spread the genomic DNA of each subset evenly over several immunoSEQ plates. Sequencing was performed with immunoSEQ multiplex PCR; in TCRdb, only in-frame clones are kept and a portion is missing. The sample has about 2 million clones; approximately 94% are singletons. This sequence joins TRBV11-2 and TRBJ1-1, with D tentatively TRBD1 (5 bases). This clonotype originated in a man aged 18 to 30 in good health. Material for sequencing was naive CD8+ T cells sorted from blood. The CDR3 here is CASSLAQGVRSTEAFF. In DNA, the CDR3 is TGTGCCAGCAGCTTAGCCCAGGGAGTGCGATCCACTGAAGCTTTCTTT.